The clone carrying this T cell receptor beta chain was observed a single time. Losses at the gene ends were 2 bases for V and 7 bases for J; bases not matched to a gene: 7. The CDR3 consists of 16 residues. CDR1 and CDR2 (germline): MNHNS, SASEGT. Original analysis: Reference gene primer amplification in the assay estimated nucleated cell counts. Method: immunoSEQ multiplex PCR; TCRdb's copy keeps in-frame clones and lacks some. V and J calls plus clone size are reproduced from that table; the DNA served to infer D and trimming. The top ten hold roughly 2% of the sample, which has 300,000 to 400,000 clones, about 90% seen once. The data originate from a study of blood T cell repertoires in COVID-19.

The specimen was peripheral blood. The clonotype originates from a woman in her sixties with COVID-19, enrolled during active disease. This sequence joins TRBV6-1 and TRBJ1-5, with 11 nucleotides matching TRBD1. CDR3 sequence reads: CASSEIGQGARQPQHF. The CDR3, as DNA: TGTGCCAGCAGTGAAATAGGACAGGGGGCACGGCAGCCCCAGCATTTT.